Listed here is a single TCR beta chain. Antigen unknown. Then a second PCR, running roughly 6 to 11 cycles, was carried out with a sample-barcoded 5' primer and a J-beta primer mix. Unique molecular identifiers of 12 random nucleotides labeled each cDNA. In TCRdb, the 5' RACE reads were re-called with MiXCR into one record per CDR3 protein. Of about a million distinct CDR3 sequences detected, 40% to 60% appear once; the ten largest clones hold under 15%. The CDR3 covers 13 residues. Between the trimmed V and J ends, which lost 0 bases and 7 bases, there was a span of 9 bases. In germline, CDR1 is SGHTA, CDR2 FQGNSA. This record comes from a study of blood T cells in healthy people across ages. Points from the study as a whole: Age showed a roughly linear inverse relationship with TCR beta diversity per million T cells.

Sequencing was done on a sample of blood. The receptor comes from a man aged 25 to 45 in good health. The rearrangement uses TRBV7-2 and TRBJ1-2; tentative D call: TRBD1 (5 bases). For the CDR3, the DNA is TGTGCCAGCAGCTTAGCCAGGGTCGGTGGCTACACCTTC. This gives the protein CASSLARVGGYTF.